This is a list of T cell receptor beta chains from one sample in a study of T-cell reconstitution after alpha-beta-depleted transplantation in children. Each CDR3 protein is one row after TCRdb ran MiXCR on the PCR reads. The sample has 150,000 to 250,000 distinct CDR3 sequences; just under 6.5% are singletons. The sequences come from PBMCs, collected before TCRalphabeta/CD19-depleted stem cell transplant. Receptor source: a girl less than two years old with combined immunodeficiency, due to receive a stem cell transplant. CDR3s include the opening cysteine and the closing phenylalanine or tryptophan. The D gene is left open where the match is weak. Size tells how often a clone was seen (once, few, many) or the class of an expanded clone, and some rows leave it out.

j_call,v_call,clone_size,d_call,cdr3_nt,cdr3_aa
TRBJ2-4,TRBV4-3,many,.,TGCGCCAGCAGCCAAGCTTCTACCGGGCCAACCAAAAACATTCAGTACTTC,CASSQASTGPTKNIQYF
TRBJ2-7,TRBV7-9,few,.,TGTGCCAGCAGCCAGGAACCGACCTACGAGCAGTACTTC,CASSQEPTYEQYF
TRBJ2-1,TRBV5-5,.,.,TGTGCCAGCCGCCCGGGGTCCTACAATGAGCAGTTCTTC,CASRPGSYNEQFF
TRBJ1-1,TRBV28,many,.,TGTGCCAGCAGCCCACGACAGGTCCGGATGAACACTGAAGCTTTCTTT,CASSPRQVRMNTEAFF
TRBJ2-3,TRBV7-3,many,.,TGTGCCAGCAGCTCCCCGCTGCGTGGAGATACGCAGTATTTT,CASSSPLRGDTQYF
TRBJ1-5,TRBV15,few,.,TGTGCCACCAGCAGGGAATATCAGCCCCAGCATTTT,CATSREYQPQHF
TRBJ2-1,TRBV20-1,many,.,TGCAGTGCTAGAGATTGGGGACTCAGCAATGAGCAGTTCTTC,CSARDWGLSNEQFF
TRBJ2-5,TRBV25-1,few,TRBD2,TGTGCCAGCAGTGAATTGATAGCGGGGGGCCAAGAGACCCAGTACTTC,CASSELIAGGQETQYF
TRBJ2-5,TRBV29-1,many,.,TGCAGCGTTGAAAGGCAAGAGACCCAGTACTTC,CSVERQETQYF
TRBJ2-3,TRBV20-1,many,.,TGCAGTGCTAGAGATCAGTGGGAGGTCAGCACAGATACGCAGTACTTT,CSARDQWEVSTDTQYF
TRBJ2-3,TRBV24-1,many,.,TGTGCCACCAGTGACGTCCGAACACCTAGCACAGATACGCAGTATTTT,CATSDVRTPSTDTQYF
TRBJ2-4,TRBV20-1,many,TRBD1,TGCAGTGCTAGAGAAGGGACAGGGGACTATGACATTCAGTACTTC,CSAREGTGDYDIQYF
TRBJ2-2,TRBV15,few,.,TGTGCCACCAGCACCCGACAGAGTGGAAACACCGGGGAGCTGTTTTTT,CATSTRQSGNTGELFF
TRBJ1-4,TRBV5-1,many,.,TGCGCCAGCAGCTTGCTGGGATCGGACGAAAAACTGTTTTTT,CASSLLGSDEKLFF
TRBJ1-1,TRBV12-3/TRBV12-4,many,.,TGTGCCAGCAGTTTAACGGGATTGAACACTGAAGCTTTCTTT,CASSLTGLNTEAFF
TRBJ2-3,TRBV5-1,many,.,TGCGCCAGCAGCCCCGGGACAACAGATACGCAGTATTTT,CASSPGTTDTQYF
TRBJ1-5,TRBV4-1,.,TRBD1,TGCGCCAGCAGCCATCCGGCCCGGACAGGGGGTTTCCTTAGCAATCAGCCCCAGCATTTT,CASSHPARTGGFLSNQPQHF
TRBJ2-1,TRBV6-5,many,TRBD1,TGTGCCAGCAGTTACTCAGGCCAGGGGGCGAAGAATGAGCAGTTCTTC,CASSYSGQGAKNEQFF
TRBJ1-5,TRBV28,many,TRBD1,TGTGCCAGCAGTTTCCACTCGAACAGGGGTGCTCAGCCCCAGCATTTT,CASSFHSNRGAQPQHF
TRBJ1-6,TRBV12-3/TRBV12-4,many,.,TGTGCCAGCAGTCCCGACCGACCGGGAGGTTCACCCCTCCACTTT,CASSPDRPGGSPLHF
TRBJ2-1,TRBV20-1,many,.,TGCAGTGCTAGTCCCCGATTCCCCTGGGATGAGCAGTTCTTC,CSASPRFPWDEQFF
TRBJ2-5,TRBV7-6,many,.,TGTGCCAGCAGCTTAGAACCAAACAGAGGGGAGACCCAGTACTTC,CASSLEPNRGETQYF
TRBJ1-1,TRBV11-2,many,.,TGTGCCAGCAGCCTTCGACAGGCCAACATGAACACTGAAGCTTTCTTT,CASSLRQANMNTEAFF
TRBJ2-4,TRBV5-6,many,.,TGTGCCAGCAGCCGCAGGACAGAGTTAGCCAAAAACATTCAGTACTTC,CASSRRTELAKNIQYF
TRBJ2-2,TRBV7-7,few,TRBD2,TGTGCTAGCAGCTTAGCGTTTGTCGGCGGGAGGCTGACCGGGGAGCTGTTTTTT,CASSLAFVGGRLTGELFF
TRBJ2-5,TRBV6-5,many,.,TGTGCCAGCAGCCTCGGGAGACCAAAGGGAGAGACCCAGTACTTC,CASSLGRPKGETQYF
TRBJ2-5,TRBV27,.,TRBD1,TGTGCCAGCAAAAGGACAGGGGGAGAAAGGAAGACCCAGTACTTC,CASKRTGGERKTQYF
TRBJ2-7,TRBV14,.,.,TGTGCCAGCAGCCACGGGACGGGGGCAGTCATGACAAATTACGAGCAGTACTTC,CASSHGTGAVMTNYEQYF
TRBJ2-1,TRBV20-1,.,.,TGCAGTGCTACCTTACCCTTAGACAGACTCTCCTACAATGAGCAGTTCTTC,CSATLPLDRLSYNEQFF
TRBJ2-7,TRBV12-3/TRBV12-4,many,.,TGTGCCAGCAGTTTAGGCACGGGGGTTGACGAGCAGTACTTC,CASSLGTGVDEQYF
TRBJ1-1,TRBV29-1,many,.,TGCAGCGTTGTCAGGAGGAACACTGAAGCTTTCTTT,CSVVRRNTEAFF
TRBJ2-7,TRBV5-1,many,TRBD2,TGCGCCAGCAGCTTGGGGACTAGCCTCTCCTACGAGCAGTACTTC,CASSLGTSLSYEQYF
TRBJ2-7,TRBV20-1,many,TRBD2,TGCAGTGCTAGAGATGCGGGGACTAGCGCAGCCTACTACGAGCAGTACTTC,CSARDAGTSAAYYEQYF
TRBJ2-3,TRBV7-2,many,.,TGTGCCAGCAGCTTAGGGAGGACAGAGGCAGATACGCAGTATTTT,CASSLGRTEADTQYF
TRBJ1-5,TRBV29-1,few,.,TGCAGCGCACAGTTCCGGGGGGCCGGGGACAATCAGCCCCAGCATTTT,CSAQFRGAGDNQPQHF
TRBJ2-1,TRBV7-2,many,.,TGTGCCAGCAGCTTAGTAAAATACAATGAGCAGTTCTTC,CASSLVKYNEQFF
TRBJ2-7,TRBV28,few,.,TGTGCCAGCAGTTCCCTGATTGGACCCGAGAGGACCTACGAGCAGTACTTC,CASSSLIGPERTYEQYF
TRBJ2-1,TRBV3-1,.,TRBD2,TGTGCCAGCAGACCTAGCGGGAGTTCCTACAATGAGCAGTTCTTC,CASRPSGSSYNEQFF
TRBJ2-2,TRBV4-2,many,.,TGTGCCAGCAGACACGGTCCCTGGGGTAGCGAAAACACCGGGGAGCTGTTTTTT,CASRHGPWGSENTGELFF
TRBJ2-7,TRBV19,few,TRBD1,TGTGCCAGTAGTATCCCGGGACAGGCGTCCTACGAGCAGTACTTC,CASSIPGQASYEQYF
TRBJ2-1,TRBV9,many,.,TGTGCCAGCAGCGTAGGGAGTCAGGGTCTTAGCAATGAGCAGTTCTTC,CASSVGSQGLSNEQFF
TRBJ1-6,TRBV20-1,.,.,TGCAGTGCTAGAGGGGCGGTCGGTAATTCACCCATCCACTTT,CSARGAVGNSPIHF
TRBJ2-7,TRBV4-2,many,.,TGTGCCAGCAGCCAAGAATGGCCCTACGAGCAGTACTTC,CASSQEWPYEQYF
TRBJ2-3,TRBV20-1,many,.,TGCAGTGCTAGCTATGACCGGTATAGGACAGATACGCAGTATTTT,CSASYDRYRTDTQYF
TRBJ2-5,TRBV11-2,.,TRBD2,TGTGCCAGCAGCTTAGGGACTAGCGGGAGCCAAGAGACCCAGTACTTC,CASSLGTSGSQETQYF
TRBJ2-3,TRBV7-8,.,.,TGTGCCAGCAGCTTTTCCTCCCTGGATACGCAGTATTTT,CASSFSSLDTQYF
TRBJ2-1,TRBV5-1,many,TRBD1,TGCGCCAGCAGCTGGACAGGGTCTTACAATGAGCAGTTCTTC,CASSWTGSYNEQFF
TRBJ2-1,TRBV10-3,many,TRBD2,TGTGCCATCAGATCTGGACTAGCGGACAGCAATGAGCAGTTCTTC,CAIRSGLADSNEQFF
TRBJ2-5,TRBV29-1,.,.,TGCAGCGTTGTAAACTTATTAGGGGAGTTGGGAGAGACCCAGTACTTC,CSVVNLLGELGETQYF
TRBJ2-7,TRBV20-1,many,.,TGCAGTGCTAGTGAGGGACAACCCTTAGCCCACGAGCAGTACTTC,CSASEGQPLAHEQYF
TRBJ1-2,TRBV12-3/TRBV12-4,many,.,TGTGCCAGCAGTTCTAACCGGGAAACCGATGGCTACACCTTC,CASSSNRETDGYTF
TRBJ1-6,TRBV18,few,.,TGTGCCAGCTCAGGCCTCCTCTCGGGGTCCTATAATTCACCCCTCCACTTT,CASSGLLSGSYNSPLHF
TRBJ2-1,TRBV29-1,many,.,TGCAGCGTTGAAGAGTACAATGAGCAGTTCTTC,CSVEEYNEQFF
TRBJ1-1,TRBV5-1,many,.,TGCGCCAGCAGCTTGGACAGACTGAACACTGAAGCTTTCTTT,CASSLDRLNTEAFF
TRBJ2-1,TRBV4-2,many,.,TGTGCCAGCAGCCAAGAATGGGCCTACAATGAGCAGTTCTTC,CASSQEWAYNEQFF